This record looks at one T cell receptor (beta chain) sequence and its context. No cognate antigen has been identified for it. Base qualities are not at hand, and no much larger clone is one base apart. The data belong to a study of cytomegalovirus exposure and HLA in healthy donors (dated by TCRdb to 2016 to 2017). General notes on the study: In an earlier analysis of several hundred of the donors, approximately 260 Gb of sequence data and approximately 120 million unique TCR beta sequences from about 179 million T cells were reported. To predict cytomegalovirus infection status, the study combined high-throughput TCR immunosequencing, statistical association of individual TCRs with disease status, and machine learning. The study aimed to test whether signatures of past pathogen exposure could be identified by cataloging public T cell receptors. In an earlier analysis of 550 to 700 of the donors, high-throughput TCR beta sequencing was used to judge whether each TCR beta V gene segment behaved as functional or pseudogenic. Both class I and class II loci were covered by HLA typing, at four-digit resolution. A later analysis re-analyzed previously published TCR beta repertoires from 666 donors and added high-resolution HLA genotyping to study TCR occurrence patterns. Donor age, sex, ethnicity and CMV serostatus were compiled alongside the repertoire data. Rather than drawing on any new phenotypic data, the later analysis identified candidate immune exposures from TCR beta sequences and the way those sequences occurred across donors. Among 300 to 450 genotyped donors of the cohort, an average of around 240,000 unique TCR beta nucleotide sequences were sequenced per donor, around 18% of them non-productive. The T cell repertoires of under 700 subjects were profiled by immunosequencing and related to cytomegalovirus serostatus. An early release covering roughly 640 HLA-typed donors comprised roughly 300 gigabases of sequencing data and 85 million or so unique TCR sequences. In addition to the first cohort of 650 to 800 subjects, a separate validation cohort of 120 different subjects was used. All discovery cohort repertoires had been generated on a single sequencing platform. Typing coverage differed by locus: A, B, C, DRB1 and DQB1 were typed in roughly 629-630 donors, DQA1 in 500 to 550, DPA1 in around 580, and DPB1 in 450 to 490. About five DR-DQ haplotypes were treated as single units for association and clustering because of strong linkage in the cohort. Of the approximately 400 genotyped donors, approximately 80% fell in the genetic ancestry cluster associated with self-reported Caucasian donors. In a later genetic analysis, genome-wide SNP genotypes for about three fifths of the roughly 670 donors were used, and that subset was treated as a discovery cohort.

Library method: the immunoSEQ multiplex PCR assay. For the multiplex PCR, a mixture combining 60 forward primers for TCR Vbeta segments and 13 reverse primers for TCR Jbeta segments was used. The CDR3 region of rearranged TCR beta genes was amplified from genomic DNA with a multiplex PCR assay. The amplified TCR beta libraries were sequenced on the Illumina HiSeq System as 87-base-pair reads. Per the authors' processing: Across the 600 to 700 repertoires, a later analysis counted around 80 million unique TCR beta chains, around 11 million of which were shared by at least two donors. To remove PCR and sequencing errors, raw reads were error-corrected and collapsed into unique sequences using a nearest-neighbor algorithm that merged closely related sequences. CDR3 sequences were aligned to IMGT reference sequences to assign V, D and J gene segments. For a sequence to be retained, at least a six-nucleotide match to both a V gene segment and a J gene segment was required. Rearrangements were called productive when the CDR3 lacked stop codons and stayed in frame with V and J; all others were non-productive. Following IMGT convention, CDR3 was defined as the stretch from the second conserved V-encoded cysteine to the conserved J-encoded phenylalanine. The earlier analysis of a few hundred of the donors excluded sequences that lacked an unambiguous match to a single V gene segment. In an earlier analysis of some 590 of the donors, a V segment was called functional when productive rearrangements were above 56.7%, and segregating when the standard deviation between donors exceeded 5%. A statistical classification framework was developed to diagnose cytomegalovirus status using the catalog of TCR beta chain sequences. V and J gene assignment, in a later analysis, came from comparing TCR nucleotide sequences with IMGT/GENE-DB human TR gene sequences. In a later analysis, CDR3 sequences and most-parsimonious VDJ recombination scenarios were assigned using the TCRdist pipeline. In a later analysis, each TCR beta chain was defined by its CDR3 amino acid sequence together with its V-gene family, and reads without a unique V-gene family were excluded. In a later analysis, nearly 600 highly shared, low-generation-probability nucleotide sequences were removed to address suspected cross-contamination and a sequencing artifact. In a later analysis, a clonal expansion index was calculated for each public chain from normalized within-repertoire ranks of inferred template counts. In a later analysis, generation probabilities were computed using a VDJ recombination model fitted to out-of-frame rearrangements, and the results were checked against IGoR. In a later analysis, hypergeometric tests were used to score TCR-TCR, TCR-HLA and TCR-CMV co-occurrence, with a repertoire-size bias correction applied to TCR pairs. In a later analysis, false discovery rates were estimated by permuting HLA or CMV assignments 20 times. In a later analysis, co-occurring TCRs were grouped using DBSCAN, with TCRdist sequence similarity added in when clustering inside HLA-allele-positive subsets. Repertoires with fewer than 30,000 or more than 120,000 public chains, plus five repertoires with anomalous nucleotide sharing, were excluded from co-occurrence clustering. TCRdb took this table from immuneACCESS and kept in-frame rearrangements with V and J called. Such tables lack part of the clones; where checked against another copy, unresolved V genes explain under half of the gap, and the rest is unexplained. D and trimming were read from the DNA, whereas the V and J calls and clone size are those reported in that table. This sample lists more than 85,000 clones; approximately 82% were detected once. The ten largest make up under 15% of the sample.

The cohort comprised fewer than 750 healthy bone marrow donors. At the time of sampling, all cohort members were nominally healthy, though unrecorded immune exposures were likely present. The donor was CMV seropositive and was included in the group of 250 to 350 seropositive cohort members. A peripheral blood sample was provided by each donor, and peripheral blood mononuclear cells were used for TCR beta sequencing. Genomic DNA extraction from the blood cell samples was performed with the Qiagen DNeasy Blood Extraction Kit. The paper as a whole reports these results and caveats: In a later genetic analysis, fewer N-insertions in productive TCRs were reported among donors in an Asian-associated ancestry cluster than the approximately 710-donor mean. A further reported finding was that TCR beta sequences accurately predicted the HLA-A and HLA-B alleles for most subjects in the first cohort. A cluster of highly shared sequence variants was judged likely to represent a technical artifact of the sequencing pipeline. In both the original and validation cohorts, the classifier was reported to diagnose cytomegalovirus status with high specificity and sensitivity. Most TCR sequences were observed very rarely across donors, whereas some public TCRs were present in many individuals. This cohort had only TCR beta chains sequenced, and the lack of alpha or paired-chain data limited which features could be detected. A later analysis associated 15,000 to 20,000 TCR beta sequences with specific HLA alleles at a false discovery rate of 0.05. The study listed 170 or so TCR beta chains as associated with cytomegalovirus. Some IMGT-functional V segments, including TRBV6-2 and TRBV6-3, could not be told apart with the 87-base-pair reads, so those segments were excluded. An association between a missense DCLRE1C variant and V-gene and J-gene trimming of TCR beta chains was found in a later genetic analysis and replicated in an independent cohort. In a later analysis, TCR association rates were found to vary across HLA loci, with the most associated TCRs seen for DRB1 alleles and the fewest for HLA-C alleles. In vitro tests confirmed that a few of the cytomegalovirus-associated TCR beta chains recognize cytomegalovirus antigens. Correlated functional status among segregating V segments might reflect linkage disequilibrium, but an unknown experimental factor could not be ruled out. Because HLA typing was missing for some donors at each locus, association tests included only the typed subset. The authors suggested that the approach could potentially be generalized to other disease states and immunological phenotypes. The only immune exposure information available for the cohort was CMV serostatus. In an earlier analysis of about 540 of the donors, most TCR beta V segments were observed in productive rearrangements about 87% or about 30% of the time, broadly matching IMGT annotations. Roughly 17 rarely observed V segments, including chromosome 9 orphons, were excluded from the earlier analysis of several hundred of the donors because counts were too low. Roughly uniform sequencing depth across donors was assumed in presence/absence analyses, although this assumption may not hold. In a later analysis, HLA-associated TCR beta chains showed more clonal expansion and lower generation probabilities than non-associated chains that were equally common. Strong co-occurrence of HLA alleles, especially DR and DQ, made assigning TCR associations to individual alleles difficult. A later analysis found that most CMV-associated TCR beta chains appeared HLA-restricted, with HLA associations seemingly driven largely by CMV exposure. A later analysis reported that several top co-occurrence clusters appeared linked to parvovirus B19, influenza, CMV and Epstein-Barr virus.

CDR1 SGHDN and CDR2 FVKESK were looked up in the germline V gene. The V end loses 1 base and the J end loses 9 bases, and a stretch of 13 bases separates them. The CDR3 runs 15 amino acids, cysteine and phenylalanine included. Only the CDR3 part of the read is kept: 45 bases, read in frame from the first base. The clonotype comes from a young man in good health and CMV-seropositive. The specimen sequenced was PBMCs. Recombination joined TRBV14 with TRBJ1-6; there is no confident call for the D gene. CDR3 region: CASSQVSSGSSPLHF. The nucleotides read TGTGCCAGCAGCCAAGTATCCTCGGGGAGTTCACCCCTCCACTTT.